This TCR beta chain was captured in a study of T cells in narcolepsy. Whole-study context: Patients with NT1 or NT2 and healthy control donors were enrolled.

As concerns this clone: Its antigen is not identified.

Produced via immunoSEQ multiplex PCR; TCRdb's table is partial and in-frame only. The data contain around 27,000 clones, 80% to 90% of them singletons. The V end lost 0 bases, the J end lost 7 bases, and 15 bases lay between the germline ends. Germline V gives CDR1 MNHNY, CDR2 SVGAGI (reference sequence). The CDR3 runs 15 residues. Study results and caveats: No autoreactive T cell clone sequences appeared in some memory CD4+ repertoires. Reportedly, autoreactive clonotypes were serially detected in patients' blood but not controls'. HCRT-specific and TRIB2-specific autoreactive clonotypes appeared among same-patient CSF and blood CD4+ clonotypes.

Input material: CD45RA- memory CD4+ T cells from PBMCs. The clonotype was recovered from a human donor with narcolepsy. The V gene is TRBV6-6, the J gene TRBJ1-2; D not resolved. The DNA of the CDR3 is TGTGCCAGCAGTTACTCTGGCGGAATTCAACGTGGCTACACCTTC. This sequence encodes CASSYSGGIQRGYTF.